Listed below are T cell receptor beta chains from one sample, sequenced in a study of tumor-infiltrating lymphocytes in primary liver carcinoma. TCRdb processed the multiplex PCR reads anew with MiXCR; each CDR3 protein has one entry. Among 310,000 or so distinct CDR3 sequences listed, roughly 61% were seen once. Sequenced: peripheral blood. Receptors originate from a man aged 40-50 years with primary liver carcinoma and hepatitis B virus infection. The conserved cysteine and the conserved F or W are not part of the CDR3 here. The order of the fields is J gene, V gene, CDR3 protein.

J gene: TRBJ2-7; V gene: TRBV6-6; CDR3 protein: ASSYAGTWDNEQY
J gene: TRBJ2-1; V gene: TRBV28; CDR3 protein: ASKREWVGNEQF
J gene: TRBJ2-7; V gene: TRBV5-1; CDR3 protein: ASSAGTVLYEQY
J gene: TRBJ2-5; V gene: TRBV10-3; CDR3 protein: ATKGQGALETQY
J gene: TRBJ1-2; V gene: TRBV28; CDR3 protein: TSSLEGSRGKAGGYT
J gene: TRBJ2-3; V gene: TRBV28; CDR3 protein: ASSSGDRTDTQY
J gene: TRBJ2-7; V gene: TRBV11-2; CDR3 protein: ASSLDRLTYKQY
J gene: TRBJ2-2; V gene: TRBV21-1; CDR3 protein: ASSKEVDSTDSNTGELF
J gene: TRBJ2-7; V gene: TRBV5-5; CDR3 protein: ASSSPDIFYEQY
J gene: TRBJ2-5; V gene: TRBV4-1; CDR3 protein: ASSQTGGLGETQY
J gene: TRBJ2-3; V gene: TRBV11-2; CDR3 protein: ASSLGLAKGDTQY
J gene: TRBJ2-7; V gene: TRBV14; CDR3 protein: ASRQIVQTIYEQY
J gene: TRBJ2-1; V gene: TRBV6-5; CDR3 protein: ASTQKETGEQF
J gene: TRBJ2-7; V gene: TRBV11-1; CDR3 protein: ANSLVYGGNYEEY
J gene: TRBJ1-1; V gene: TRBV6-4; CDR3 protein: ASSEDMSTETF
J gene: TRBJ1-6; V gene: TRBV12-3/TRBV12-4; CDR3 protein: ASSLGTSGRTLH
J gene: TRBJ2-7; V gene: TRBV2; CDR3 protein: ASRPPGQGLGEQY
J gene: TRBJ2-1; V gene: TRBV11-1; CDR3 protein: ASSVVGQGYNGHF
J gene: TRBJ1-4; V gene: TRBV5-5; CDR3 protein: ASSFSSATNEKLF
J gene: TRBJ1-2; V gene: TRBV29-1; CDR3 protein: SVALTPSNGGEGYT
J gene: TRBJ2-2; V gene: TRBV19; CDR3 protein: ASSRQDRNTGEPF
J gene: TRBJ1-5; V gene: TRBV5-1; CDR3 protein: ASSLDPGINQPQH
J gene: TRBJ1-4; V gene: TRBV19; CDR3 protein: TSSSIESATNEKLF
J gene: TRBJ2-7; V gene: TRBV6-1; CDR3 protein: ASRIGTGFYEQY
J gene: TRBJ2-2; V gene: TRBV10-3; CDR3 protein: AIRKDRGRRTGELF
J gene: TRBJ2-3; V gene: TRBV28; CDR3 protein: ASSLGGADTQY
J gene: TRBJ2-1; V gene: TRBV11-2; CDR3 protein: ASSLSPGGYNGQF
J gene: TRBJ2-3; V gene: TRBV7-8; CDR3 protein: ASSLADRVTQY
J gene: TRBJ2-7; V gene: TRBV18; CDR3 protein: ASSPEVFGTGSYDQY
J gene: TRBJ2-6; V gene: TRBV5-4; CDR3 protein: AARLSGANVLT
J gene: TRBJ2-5; V gene: TRBV11-2; CDR3 protein: ASSLVPTPVETQY
J gene: TRBJ2-3; V gene: TRBV4-3; CDR3 protein: ASSQDRASTDTQY
J gene: TRBJ2-3; V gene: TRBV20-1; CDR3 protein: SARDFTSGGTDTQY
J gene: TRBJ2-1; V gene: TRBV11-2; CDR3 protein: ASRSAALGVAGVRIDEQF
J gene: TRBJ2-3; V gene: TRBV6-2/TRBV6-3; CDR3 protein: ATRHPWREATDTQY
J gene: TRBJ1-3; V gene: TRBV14; CDR3 protein: ASSQGIARRNTIY
J gene: TRBJ2-3; V gene: TRBV25-1; CDR3 protein: ASSERSGRPQGDTQY
J gene: TRBJ2-1; V gene: TRBV6-2/TRBV6-3; CDR3 protein: ASSYRYEQF
J gene: TRBJ2-2; V gene: TRBV11-2; CDR3 protein: ASSSGTGYNTGELF
J gene: TRBJ2-5; V gene: TRBV29-1; CDR3 protein: SVEALAETQY
J gene: TRBJ2-7; V gene: TRBV10-3; CDR3 protein: ASAGQTYEPY
J gene: TRBJ2-3; V gene: TRBV11-2; CDR3 protein: VSSLGPRGTDTQY
J gene: TRBJ2-1; V gene: TRBV25-1; CDR3 protein: ASGGGGPHDEQF
J gene: TRBJ2-2; V gene: TRBV5-5; CDR3 protein: ASSLLEAGELF
J gene: TRBJ2-1; V gene: TRBV7-9; CDR3 protein: ASSFSGVPPYNEQF
J gene: TRBJ2-3; V gene: TRBV11-2; CDR3 protein: ASSLVLDTQY
J gene: TRBJ2-7; V gene: TRBV5-5; CDR3 protein: DSSLADLRTYKQY
J gene: TRBJ2-5; V gene: TRBV29-1; CDR3 protein: SAGGGLGFETQY
J gene: TRBJ2-6; V gene: TRBV4-3; CDR3 protein: ASSQVPSGPGANALT
J gene: TRBJ2-1; V gene: TRBV4-1; CDR3 protein: ANSQDLAGAQNNEQF
J gene: TRBJ2-7; V gene: TRBV11-2; CDR3 protein: ASNVTGSGSGEQY